Shown below are 28 T cell receptor beta chains from a single sample sequenced in a study of Ad26.COV2.S vaccination and SARS-CoV-2 variants. Here immunoSEQ multiplex PCR was the method, and the copy in TCRdb shows in-frame clones only, minus some. The data hold 440,000 or so clones, with less than 95% observed a single time. Treatment denoted: around 19 received Ad26.COV2.S at low or high dose, single or two shots; about 5 received placebo; per-sample allocation not given. Day 63 after the first vaccine or placebo injection was the time point for sampling. Specimen: peripheral blood, collected in a trial of Ad26.COV2.S vaccine versus placebo. The receptor source for this set is a person between 18 and 65 years old who received the Ad26.COV2.S COVID-19 vaccine or a placebo.

The J gene is TRBJ2-1, the V gene TRBV9, with D uncertain. CDR3 length: 15 residues. Germline values: CDR1 SGDLS, CDR2 YYNGEE. V lost 4 bases and J 0 bases, leaving 11 bases between the germline ends. DNA of the CDR3: TGTGCCAGCAGCCCTCGGGCCAGCTCCTACAATGAGCAGTTCTTC. Translated: CASSPRASSYNEQFF.

The chain carries TRBV28 and TRBJ1-1; D possibly corresponds to TRBD1 (5 bases). The ends were cut back, 7 bases at V and 5 bases at J, with 11 bases in the middle. The CDR3 has 12 amino acids. CDR1 MDHEN and CDR2 SYDVKM come from the germline V gene. The CDR3 sequence is CASTEGETEAFF. CDR3 DNA sequence: TGTGCCAGCACTGAAGGGGAGACTGAAGCTTTCTTT.

The chain joins TRBV7-9 to TRBJ2-7; TRBD2 matches at 7 bases. Per the germline V gene, CDR1 is SEHNR and CDR2 is FQNEAQ (reference sequence). This CDR3 is built from 14 residues. V trimming: 5 bases; J trimming: 2 bases; junction bases outside the gene matches: 6. Here the CDR3 reads CASSKPGLPYEQYF. CDR3 nucleotides: TGTGCCAGCAGCAAGCCGGGACTACCCTACGAGCAGTACTTC.

The chain is built from TRBV23-1 and TRBJ2-3, with TRBD2 identical over 10 bases. TRBV23-1 is noted as an ORF with a role that remains uncertain. V shed 0 bases and J 2 bases; nucleotides not matched to a gene: 8. This CDR3 comprises 18 residues. CDR3 protein: CASSQSPVLAGPTDTQYF. In DNA form, the CDR3 reads TGCGCCAGCAGTCAATCGCCGGTACTAGCGGGACCCACAGATACGCAGTATTTT.

The chain recombines TRBV7-2 with TRBJ2-1; TRBD2 aligns across 9 bases. Germline V lookup: CDR1 SGHTA, CDR2 FQGNSA. The CDR3 length is 15 residues. The V and J ends lost 8 bases and 9 bases, in that order; junction bases with no gene match: 14. The CDR3 protein is CASSSGGSLKGEQFF. The CDR3 DNA reads as TGTGCCAGCTCAAGCGGGGGGAGTCTTAAAGGTGAGCAGTTCTTC.

The genes are TRBV10-2 and TRBJ1-6, with a tentative D call TRBD1 (5 bases). This CDR3 region has 16 residues. Germline CDR1 is WSHSY and CDR2 is SAAADI. V gave up 0 bases and J gave up 7 bases, with 13 bases separating them. The CDR3 is CASSESSAGLNSPLHF. CDR3 DNA sequence: TGCGCCAGCAGTGAGTCATCGGCAGGGTTGAATTCACCCCTCCACTTT.

The J gene is TRBJ2-2, the V gene TRBV19, with 13 bases identical to TRBD2. V lost 3 bases and J lost 5; bases outside the gene matches: 3. The V gene's germline CDR1 is LNHDA and CDR2 SQIVND (reference sequence). This CDR3 contains 16 residues. The CDR3: CASSIVTSGRTGELFF. The DNA for the CDR3 is TGTGCCAGTAGTATCGTGACTAGCGGGAGGACCGGGGAGCTGTTTTTT.

The chain joins TRBV5-6 to TRBJ2-3, with 9 bases matching TRBD1. The CDR3 loop spans 16 amino acids. Germline CDR1 and CDR2: SGHDT and YYEEEE. V gave up 4 bases and J gave up 4 bases; unmatched junction bases: 10. Here the CDR3 reads CASSTWTGEGADTQYF. In DNA, the CDR3 is TGTGCCAGCAGCACCTGGACAGGGGAAGGGGCAGATACGCAGTATTTT. The variable domain in full, completed from reference TRBV5-6 and TRBJ2-3, reads DAGVTQSPTHLIKTRGQQVTLRCSPKSGHDTVSWYQQALGQGPQFIFQYYEEEERQRGNFPDRFSGHQFPNYSSELNVNALLLGDSALYLCASSTWTGEGADTQYFGPGTRLTVL.

The chain has TRBV7-9 and TRBJ1-4; tentatively, D is TRBD1 (5 bases). The germline gives CDR1 SEHNR, CDR2 FQNEAQ (reference sequence). The CDR3 contains 15 residues. V dropped 4 bases and J dropped 4 bases, with 13 bases sitting between them. DNA for the CDR3: TGTGCCAGCAGCTGGAAGGGGATTTATAATGAAAAACTGTTTTTT. It codes for CASSWKGIYNEKLFF.

This clone was seen more than once but under ten times. The chain uses TRBV27 and TRBJ2-2, with a tentative D call TRBD1 (8 bases). V dropped 2 bases and J dropped 6 bases, with 16 bases sitting between them. CDR1 and CDR2 (germline): MNHEY, SMNVEV (reference sequence). This CDR3 region has 16 residues. CDR3 nucleotide sequence: TGTGCCAGCAGTTTAGGGTACAGGGGGAGGGCCGGGGAGCTGTTTTTT. Protein: CASSLGYRGRAGELFF.

V usage is TRBV9 and J usage is TRBJ1-3; the D gene is possibly TRBD1 (5 bases). The CDR3 spans 15 residues. Trimming removed 0 bases at V and 0 bases at J, with 7 bases between. From germline, CDR1 is SGDLS and CDR2 YYNGEE. The CDR3 DNA reads as TGTGCCAGCAGCGTAGGGGGGAACTCTGGAAACACCATATATTTT. As protein: CASSVGGNSGNTIYF.

The chain carries TRBV11-1 and TRBJ2-4, with D perhaps matching TRBD1 or TRBD2 (6 bases each). V was shortened by 5 bases and J by 1 base, with 12 bases between the two germline ends. This CDR3 spans 15 amino acids. The germline V gene encodes CDR1 SGHAT and CDR2 FQDESV (reference sequence). CDR3 DNA: TGTGCCAGCAGCCCCCGAGGGGGGGCCAAAAACATTCAGTACTTC. It codes for CASSPRGGAKNIQYF.

The chain combines TRBV28 with TRBJ1-6; D may be TRBD1 (6 bases). Germline lookup yields CDR1 MDHEN and CDR2 SYDVKM. V was trimmed by 5 bases and J by 7 bases, leaving 15 bases between them. The CDR3 spans 15 residues. The CDR3 DNA sequence: TGTGCCAGCAGTAACCCGGGGGGGGCGAATTCACCCCTCCACTTT. Protein product: CASSNPGGANSPLHF.

Worth noting for this clone: This sample also contains other DNA sequences that code for the same CDR3. The chain uses TRBV7-9 and TRBJ2-1; 9 bases line up with TRBD1. CDR3 length: 15 residues. After removal of 5 bases from V and 4 bases from J, the junction contained 6 bases not matched to a gene. The germline V gene encodes CDR1 SEHNR and CDR2 FQNEAQ (reference sequence). CDR3 bases: TGTGCCAGCAGCCTGGACAGGGGTCCTTACAATGAGCAGTTCTTC. Amino acids: CASSLDRGPYNEQFF.

This chain links TRBV5-8 with TRBJ1-6; D is undetermined. CDR1 and CDR2 (germline): SGHTS, YDEGEE. V lost 0 bases and J 4 bases, leaving 8 bases between the germline ends. The CDR3 is 15 residues long. For the CDR3, the DNA is TGTGCCAGCAGCTTGGATCCGTCGTATAATTCACCCCTCCACTTT. Residues: CASSLDPSYNSPLHF.

In DNA, the CDR3 is TGTGCCAGCAGCCCGACTTCCAACTCCTACAATGAGCAGTTCTTC. Translating gives CASSPTSNSYNEQFF. The chain uses TRBV9 and TRBJ2-1; D remains ambiguous. Germline V gene data show CDR1 as SGDLS and CDR2 as YYNGEE. The CDR3 loop spans 15 amino acids. V was clipped by 4 bases and J by 0 bases, with 11 bases between them.

V usage is TRBV30 and J usage is TRBJ1-6; 7 bases line up with TRBD1. This CDR3 contains 15 residues. Germline values: CDR1 GTSNPN, CDR2 SVGIG (reference sequence). V lost 1 base, J lost 10 bases, and 10 bases stayed unmatched. CDR3 protein: CAWSATGTAKSPLHF. The CDR3 bases are TGTGCCTGGAGTGCCACCGGGACAGCAAAGTCACCCCTCCACTTT.

The V call is TRBV4-1, the J call TRBJ2-3; no firm D call. The CDR3 has 15 amino acids. V shed 3 bases and J shed 4 bases, with 14 bases lying between them. Germline-derived CDR1 and CDR2 are MGHRA and YSYEKL. The CDR3 region is CASSHLLYGADTQYF. The DNA for the CDR3 is TGCGCCAGCAGCCATCTCCTATACGGCGCAGATACGCAGTATTTT.

This clone was detected once. V usage is TRBV20-1 and J usage is TRBJ2-7; the match to TRBD2 covers 7 bases. V dropped 5 bases and J dropped 6; count of bases not matched to a gene: 4. Germline V CDR1 and CDR2: DFQATT, SNEGSKA (reference sequence). The CDR3 has 11 residues. CDR3 sequence: CSAGLGTEQYF. In DNA form, the CDR3 reads TGCAGTGCTGGACTAGGGACCGAGCAGTACTTC.

As regards this clone: At one end, the junction sequence differs from germline, possibly due to a read error. The V call is TRBV7-7, the J call TRBJ2-1; 10 bases line up with TRBD2. The CDR3 is 17 amino acids. In germline, CDR1 is SSHAT, CDR2 FNYEAQ (reference sequence). CDR3 amino acids: CASSLEGGASGSSEQFF. The CDR3 DNA follows: TGTGCTAGCAGCTTAGAGGGTGGGGCTAGCGGGAGCAGCGAGCAGTTCTTC.

The chain carries TRBV2 and TRBJ2-7; 10 positions match TRBD1. Germline V gene sequence: CDR1 SNHLY, CDR2 FYNNEI. Trimming took 3 bases from V and 2 from J; bases not matched to a gene: 7. The length of the CDR3 is 16 residues. The CDR3 region has the DNA TGTGCCAGCAGTGAGTTGGGAGGGACAGGGGCCTACGAGCAGTACTTC. Protein: CASSELGGTGAYEQYF. The complete variable domain, with remaining parts taken from reference TRBV2 and TRBJ2-7, reads EPEVTQTPSHQVTQMGQEVILRCVPISNHLYFYWYRQILGQKVEFLVSFYNNEISEKSEIFDDQFSVERPDGSNFTLKIRSTKLEDSAMYFCASSELGGTGAYEQYFGPGTRLTVT.

The rearrangement uses TRBV28 and TRBJ1-2; TRBD1 matches 9 bases. The CDR3 runs 15 residues. V lost 2 bases and J lost 5; bases outside the gene matches: 6. Per the germline V gene, CDR1 is MDHEN and CDR2 is SYDVKM. CDR3 residues: CASSLEHRGRYGYTF. For the CDR3, the DNA is TGTGCCAGCAGTTTAGAGCACAGGGGGCGTTATGGCTACACCTTC.

The chain is built from TRBV15 and TRBJ2-4; D gene uncertain. Germline-derived CDR1 and CDR2 are LNHNV and YYDKDF (reference sequence). CDR3 length: 16 residues. V lost 0 bases and J lost 3, with 12 bases in between. The CDR3 coding sequence is TGTGCCACCAGCAGAGATTACGAACATAGCAAAAACATTCAGTACTTC. Translated: CATSRDYEHSKNIQYF. Combining the CDR3 with reference TRBV15 and TRBJ2-4 gives the whole variable domain DAMVIQNPRYQVTQFGKPVTLSCSQTLNHNVMYWYQQKSSQAPKLLFHYYDKDFNNEADTPDNFQSRRPNTSFCFLDIRSPGLGDTAMYLCATSRDYEHSKNIQYFGAGTRLSVL.

The chain carries TRBV7-8 and TRBJ2-2; possible D gene TRBD1, 5 bases. Germline-derived CDR1 and CDR2 are SGHVS and FQNEAQ. V lost 7 bases and J 5 bases, leaving 14 bases between the germline ends. This CDR3 is 14 amino acids long. The CDR3 loop is CASIVEDITGELFF. The CDR3 DNA follows: TGTGCCAGCATAGTTGAGGACATAACCGGGGAGCTGTTTTTT.

This chain links TRBV28 with TRBJ2-5; the D gene is possibly TRBD2 (6 bases). The V gene's germline CDR1 is MDHEN and CDR2 SYDVKM. The CDR3 runs to 16 residues. Trimming removed 4 bases from V and 2 bases from J, with 17 bases in between. CDR3 loop: CASSSKARDLQETQYF. The CDR3 nucleotides read TGTGCCAGCAGTTCTAAGGCCCGGGACTTGCAAGAGACCCAGTACTTC.

CDR3 in DNA: TGCGCCAGCAGTGAGCGAAAAGGATCTGGAAACACCATATATTTT. Amino acid sequence: CASSERKGSGNTIYF. V usage is TRBV10-2 and J usage is TRBJ1-3; D not certain. V lost 2 bases and J 1 base, leaving 9 bases between the germline ends. CDR3 size: 15 residues. Germline lookup yields CDR1 WSHSY and CDR2 SAAADI.

This chain joins TRBV4-1 and TRBJ2-1; unclear D gene. In germline, CDR1 is MGHRA, CDR2 YSYEKL. CDR3 length: 11 residues. The V end lost 4 bases, the J end lost 5 bases, and 3 bases lay between the germline ends. The CDR3 DNA sequence: TGCGCCAGCAGCCTGGACAATGAGCAGTTCTTC. Its translation is CASSLDNEQFF.

The V and J genes are TRBV10-3 and TRBJ2-3; possibly TRBD2 for D (5 bases). Germline loops: CDR1 ENHRY, CDR2 SYGVKD. Trimming removed 5 bases at V and 1 base at J, with 10 bases between. This CDR3 is built from 14 residues. In DNA, the CDR3 is TGTGCCATCAGTAAGGGAGCAGGCACAGATACGCAGTATTTT. This codes for CAISKGAGTDTQYF.